The 8 T cell receptor beta chains listed next were all sequenced from one sample in a study of regulatory T cells in long-lasting Graves disease. Arm-PCR of CDR3 regions and iRepertoire HTBI primers were used to build TCR beta libraries. TCRdb itself ran the multiplex PCR reads through MiXCR, one entry per CDR3 protein. The repertoire holds 500,000 to 800,000 distinct CDR3 sequences, with around 30% as singletons. Time point described: persistent/refractory GD, antithyroid drugs over 5 years with positive TRAb. Isolated PBMC RNA provided the starting material for the TCR library. The starting material was peripheral blood mononuclear cells (PBMCs), obtained when the disease was refractory, from a patient treated with antithyroid drugs. The receptor source for this set is a female donor with Graves disease.

This clonotype was counted ten times or more. The rearrangement joins TRBV20-1 to TRBJ2-5; D call uncertain. The V end lost 7 bases, the J end lost 0 bases, and 6 bases lay between the germline ends. Germline V lookup: CDR1 DFQATT, CDR2 SNEGSKA (reference sequence). The CDR3 length is 11 residues. The CDR3: CSVQDQETQYF. In DNA form, the CDR3 reads TGCAGTGTGCAAGACCAAGAGACCCAGTACTTC.

The chain joins TRBV11-2 to TRBJ2-7; TRBD2 aligns across 14 bases. Germline V CDR1 and CDR2: SGHAT, FQNNGV. The CDR3 spans 15 residues. V shed 5 bases, J shed 5 bases, and the junction held 5 bases outside the gene matches. CDR3 protein: CASSTGTSGSHEQYF. CDR3 DNA sequence: TGTGCCAGCAGCACCGGGACTAGCGGGAGCCACGAGCAGTACTTC.

At least ten counts were recorded for this clonotype. The CDR3 DNA reads as TGTGCCACCAGCGGAGACAGTCAGGACGAGCAGTACTTC. Residues: CATSGDSQDEQYF. This chain uses TRBV27 with TRBJ2-7, with D perhaps assigned TRBD1 or TRBD2 (5 bases each). The CDR3 runs to 13 residues. The V end lost 10 bases, the J end lost 5 bases, and 18 bases lay between the germline ends. CDR1 is MNHEY, CDR2 SMNVEV, per germline (reference sequence).

This chain connects TRBV3-1 to TRBJ2-7; D possibly corresponds to TRBD2 (5 bases). This CDR3 spans 12 amino acids. Germline lookup yields CDR1 LGHDT and CDR2 YNNKEL (reference sequence). With 4 bases removed from V and 9 bases from J, the gap between germline ends came to 13 bases. The CDR3 sequence: CASSPGFLGQYF. CDR3 DNA sequence: TGTGCCAGCAGCCCGGGGTTTCTCGGGCAGTACTTC.

In this sample, this clonotype turned up many times. J is TRBJ1-1 and V is TRBV5-1, with D hard to call. This CDR3 has 13 amino acids. CDR1 is SGHRS and CDR2 is YFSETQ in the germline V gene. Trimming shortened V by 0 bases and J by 11 bases, and 14 bases separated the two germline ends. The CDR3 reads CASSLEGITSAFF. CDR3 nucleotide sequence: TGCGCCAGCAGCTTGGAGGGCATCACCTCGGCTTTCTTT.

This clonotype has at least ten counts. The chain uses TRBV12-3 or TRBV12-4 and TRBJ1-5; no reliable D call. Trimming pared 6 bases from V and 6 bases from J, leaving 12 bases between. This CDR3 comprises 13 residues. Here the CDR3 reads CASRPTGSQPQHF. The CDR3 bases are TGTGCCAGCAGACCGACGGGAAGTCAGCCCCAGCATTTT.

The genes are TRBV6-2 or TRBV6-3 and TRBJ1-1; D unclear. The CDR3 is 15 residues long. Germline CDR1 MNHEY, CDR2 SVGEGT. The ends were cut back, 6 bases at V and 0 bases at J, with 14 bases in the middle. The CDR3 loop is CASSLKRTVNTEAFF. The CDR3 region has the DNA TGTGCCAGCAGCCTAAAACGGACGGTGAACACTGAAGCTTTCTTT.

Concerning this clonotype itself: This may stem from a read error, because a much larger clone lies one nucleotide away. The chain couples TRBV28 to TRBJ1-5; unclear D gene. V lost 10 bases and J 0 bases, leaving 25 bases between the germline ends. Germline assignment: CDR1 MDHEN and CDR2 SYDVKM. CDR3 length: 18 residues. CDR3 region: CANSPLFGGVGSNQPQHF. DNA of the CDR3: TGTGCCAACAGCCCTCTCTTCGGCGGGGTTGGTAGCAATCAGCCCCAGCATTTT.